These 23 T cell receptor beta chains came from one sample sequenced in a study of cytomegalovirus exposure and HLA in healthy donors. Use of 60 Vbeta and 13 Jbeta primers characterized the PCR. Data came from immunoSEQ multiplex PCR; TCRdb stores just in-frame clones and leaves some out. Among under 200,000 clones listed, roughly 80% were seen once. Sequencing was performed on PBMCs. Source of these receptors: a man aged 25-40 years in good health and CMV-seronegative.

This chain joins TRBV28 and TRBJ1-4; 8 bases map to TRBD1. Germline V gene lookup returns CDR1 MDHEN and CDR2 SYDVKM. This CDR3 has 15 residues. V trimming: 6 bases; J trimming: 3 bases; junction bases outside the gene matches: 6. DNA of the CDR3: TGTGCCAGCAGAGACAGGGGTCTGTCTAATGAAAAACTGTTTTTT. This encodes CASRDRGLSNEKLFF.

This clone was recorded a few times. The gene calls are TRBV30 and TRBJ1-2; 8 nucleotides line up with TRBD1. CDR1 and CDR2 (germline): GTSNPN, SVGIG (reference sequence). The trim removed 8 bases at V and 6 bases at J, leaving 2 bases unmatched. The CDR3 is 10 residues long. The CDR3 sequence is CAGTGDGYTF. CDR3 DNA: TGTGCCGGGACAGGCGATGGCTACACCTTC.

The chain has TRBV7-6 and TRBJ2-7, with D possibly TRBD1 on 5 matching bases. Germline V gene lookup returns CDR1 SGHVS and CDR2 FNYEAQ. The CDR3 has 13 amino acids. The ends were cut back, 2 bases at V and 5 bases at J, with 10 bases in the middle. CDR3 nucleotides: TGTGCCAGCAGCTTACAGGGCCGGAACGAGCAGTACTTC. Its translation: CASSLQGRNEQYF.

This chain joins TRBV6-1 and TRBJ1-5; TRBD1 matches 7 bases. The CDR3 covers 17 residues. Per germline, CDR1 MNHNS and CDR2 SASEGT. The V gene end was trimmed by 0 bases and the J gene end by 7 bases; junction bases not matched to a gene: 12. Here the CDR3 DNA reads TGTGCCAGCAGTGAAGCGGGGACAGTTTATAGGGACCAGCCCCAGCATTTT. Residues: CASSEAGTVYRDQPQHF.

The chain carries TRBV19 and TRBJ1-2; 8 bases fit TRBD1. This CDR3 is 13 amino acids long. Germline values: CDR1 LNHDA, CDR2 SQIVND (reference sequence). Germline trimming cut 4 bases from V and 8 bases from J; bases unmatched to any gene: 6. The CDR3 DNA reads as TGTGCCAGTAGTAGACCGACAGGGGAAGGCTACACCTTC. It yields the protein CASSRPTGEGYTF.

The V call is TRBV7-2, the J call TRBJ2-5; TRBD2 aligns across 8 bases. This CDR3 region has 16 residues. V was pared by 3 bases and J by 3 bases, with 9 bases of the junction left unmatched. The germline V gene encodes CDR1 SGHTA and CDR2 FQGNSA. CDR3 in DNA: TGTGCCAGCAGCTTGGGGTCGGGGGGGCGAAAAGAGACCCAGTACTTC. This gives the protein CASSLGSGGRKETQYF.

This rearrangement joins TRBV5-4 to TRBJ1-1; D gene unclear. The CDR3 covers 15 residues. The ends were cut back, 0 bases at V and 0 bases at J, with 9 bases in the middle. Germline CDR1 and CDR2: SGHNT and YYREEE (reference sequence). DNA of the CDR3: TGTGCCAGCAGCTTGGGCAGACAAATGAACACTGAAGCTTTCTTT. It is translated as CASSLGRQMNTEAFF.

The gene calls are TRBV4-3 and TRBJ1-3; the D gene is possibly TRBD1 (5 bases). CDR1 and CDR2 (germline): LGHNA, YSLEER. The CDR3 contains 18 residues. V dropped 0 bases and J dropped 0 bases, with 15 bases sitting between them. In DNA, the CDR3 is TGCGCCAGCAGCCAAGAGGCGCGGGGCTCCTTCTCTGGAAACACCATATATTTT. Translated: CASSQEARGSFSGNTIYF.

This sequence joins TRBV4-2 and TRBJ2-5; 7 bases line up with TRBD1. The CDR3 is 15 residues long. CDR1 and CDR2 from the germline V gene are LGHNA and YNFKEQ. Losses at the gene ends were 6 bases for V and 4 bases for J; bases not matched to a gene: 11. The CDR3 DNA follows: TGTGCCAGCAGACAACAACAGGGGCGAGGAGAGACCCAGTACTTC. This sequence encodes CASRQQQGRGETQYF.

This clone was counted only a few times. The rearrangement joins TRBV7-8 to TRBJ2-1; D may be TRBD2 (6 bases). V lost 6 bases, J lost 10 bases, and 19 bases lay in between. The CDR3 is 14 residues long. Germline V gives CDR1 SGHVS, CDR2 FQNEAQ. The CDR3 reads CASRVRDLEGEQFF. The CDR3 DNA sequence: TGTGCCAGCAGGGTTAGGGACTTAGAGGGGGAGCAGTTCTTC.

This clone was observed a single time. This chain's CDR3 is CASSKDRWRGNTIYF. CDR3 bases: TGTGCCAGCAGTAAGGATAGGTGGAGAGGAAACACCATATATTTT. V and J are TRBV6-5 and TRBJ1-3; D is unresolved. This CDR3 has 15 amino acids. Trimming shortened V by 5 bases and J by 4 bases, and 15 bases separated the two germline ends. Germline-derived CDR1 and CDR2 are MNHEY and SVGAGI.

V usage is TRBV5-4 and J usage is TRBJ2-2, with D unresolved. This CDR3 contains 15 residues. Trimming pared 1 base from V and 2 bases from J, leaving 9 bases between. Germline V gene data show CDR1 as SGHNT and CDR2 as YYREEE (reference sequence). The CDR3 DNA is TGTGCCAGCAGCTTGTCCACTTCAAACACCGGGGAGCTGTTTTTT. Translating it yields CASSLSTSNTGELFF.

The gene calls are TRBV29-1 and TRBJ2-3, with a tentative D call TRBD1 (6 bases). This CDR3 spans 13 amino acids. Germline CDR1 is SQVTM and CDR2 is ANQGSEA. Between the trimmed V and J ends, which lost 7 bases and 0 bases, there was a span of 11 bases. CDR3 region: CSENGQSTDTQYF. CDR3 DNA sequence: TGCAGCGAGAATGGACAGAGCACAGATACGCAGTATTTT.

This clone was seen only a few times. The chain links TRBV5-5 to TRBJ2-3, with 7 bases that match TRBD2. The ends lost 0 bases at V and 4 bases at J; junction bases unmatched: 5. The germline V gene encodes CDR1 SGHKS and CDR2 YYEKEE (reference sequence). CDR3 length: 15 residues. The CDR3 sequence is CASSLGTSYADTQYF. The CDR3 DNA reads as TGTGCCAGCAGCTTGGGGACTAGTTATGCAGATACGCAGTATTTT.

The V call is TRBV7-3, the J call TRBJ2-2; 14 nucleotides agree with TRBD2. Germline values: CDR1 SGHTA, CDR2 FQGTGA. V lost 3 bases and J lost 6; bases outside the gene matches: 3. There are 16 residues in the CDR3. The chain's CDR3 is CASSFQGLAGAGELFF. CDR3 coding DNA: TGTGCCAGCAGCTTTCAGGGACTAGCGGGAGCCGGGGAGCTGTTTTTT.

This chain connects TRBV7-6 to TRBJ2-5, with 12 bases lining up with TRBD2. The better agreement between TRBJ2-7 and the DNA end casts doubt on the J call. The CDR3 extends over 15 amino acids. Germline CDR1 is SGHVS and CDR2 is FNYEAQ. DNA for the CDR3: TGTGCCAGCAGCTCCGGACTAGCGGGAAAGTACGAGCAGTACTTC. This codes for CASSSGLAGKYEQYF.

The chain links TRBV28 to TRBJ1-1, with a tentative D call TRBD1 (6 bases). Between the trimmed V and J ends, which lost 4 bases and 8 bases, there was a span of 17 bases. Per germline, CDR1 MDHEN and CDR2 SYDVKM. This CDR3 is 14 amino acids long. CDR3: CASSSFSTGTEAFF. The DNA for the CDR3 is TGTGCCAGCAGTTCGTTTTCCACCGGGACAGAAGCTTTCTTT.

The chain joins TRBV7-3 to TRBJ1-1; 8 bases are a match to TRBD1. V gave up 8 bases and J gave up 4 bases; unmatched junction bases: 6. This CDR3 spans 13 amino acids. CDR1 is SGHTA, CDR2 FQGTGA, per germline. The CDR3 DNA sequence: TGTGCCAGCGCCCGGCAGGGGGCCACTGAAGCTTTCTTT. Translation gives CASARQGATEAFF.

This clone has only one observation. The J gene is TRBJ2-2, the V gene TRBV29-1, with 10 bases identical to TRBD1. Germline assignment: CDR1 SQVTM and CDR2 ANQGSEA. J was trimmed by 5 bases and V by 6 bases; bases with no gene match: 9. The CDR3 is 15 residues long. The CDR3 bases are TGCAGCGTATCCGGGACAGGGGTAGATACCGGGGAGCTGTTTTTT. This gives the protein CSVSGTGVDTGELFF.

Concerning this clone itself: Compared with germline, one end of the junction differs, possibly owing to a read error. This chain uses TRBV9 with TRBJ1-1; 7 nucleotides agree with TRBD1. CDR1 and CDR2 from the germline V gene are SGDLS and YYNGEE. The CDR3 is 13 amino acids. CDR3: CASSAGTDTEAFF. CDR3 coding DNA: TGTGCCAGCAGCGCCGGGACAGACACCGAAGCTTTCTTT.

The CDR3 sequence: CASSLTAAGGREQYF. DNA for the CDR3: TGTGCCAGCAGCTTAACAGCCGCCGGCGGGAGAGAGCAGTACTTC. This chain connects TRBV7-3 to TRBJ2-7, with 7 bases fitting TRBD2. The CDR3 is 15 amino acids. Trimming removed 0 bases from V and 7 bases from J; junction bases left unmatched: 9. Germline assignment: CDR1 SGHTA and CDR2 FQGTGA.

The chain links TRBV18 to TRBJ1-1; D perhaps matches TRBD1 (5 bases). V was clipped by 3 bases and J by 2 bases, with 10 bases between them. CDR3 length equals 14 residues. CDR1 KGHSH and CDR2 LQKENI come from the germline V gene. The CDR3 coding sequence is TGTGCCAGCTCACCGGGGCAGGGTAACACTGAAGCTTTCTTT. This translates into CASSPGQGNTEAFF.

The chain couples TRBV30 to TRBJ2-5; D perhaps matches TRBD1 (6 bases). The J call is uncertain, as TRBJ2-7 better fits the DNA end. CDR3 size: 14 residues. Germline loops: CDR1 GTSNPN, CDR2 SVGIG (reference sequence). CDR3 DNA sequence: TGTGCCTGGAGCAGCCACAGGGAATACGACGAGCAGTACTTC. It is translated as CAWSSHREYDEQYF.